The rows below give T cell receptor beta chains drawn from one sample of a study of cytomegalovirus exposure and HLA in healthy donors. The repertoire was sequenced with immunoSEQ multiplex PCR; TCRdb's copy has only in-frame clones and lacks some. The repertoire holds roughly 140,000 clones, with about two thirds as singletons. Sequencing was done on a sample of PBMCs. The origin of the receptors is a man aged 55-75 years in good health and CMV-seronegative. The CDR3 runs from the conserved cysteine through the conserved F or W. D genes are given only for firm matches. Only part of the rows carry a size: once, few, many, or a class if the clone is expanded.

j_call clone_size d_call v_call cdr3_nt cdr3_aa
TRBJ2-7 - - TRBV29-1 TGCAGCGTTGGGGACACCTACGAGCAGTACTTC CSVGDTYEQYF
TRBJ2-7 few - TRBV10-2 TGCGCCAGCAGTGAGGAGGCCAGTTCCCTCTACGAGCAGTACTTC CASSEEASSLYEQYF
TRBJ1-5 once TRBD1 TRBV18 TGTGCCAGCTCACTAAGGACAGGGGAAAATCAGCCCCAGCATTTT CASSLRTGENQPQHF
TRBJ2-3 - TRBD1 TRBV18 TGTGCCAGCTCACCATGGGACAGGGTAGACGGCACAGATACGCAGTATTTT CASSPWDRVDGTDTQYF
TRBJ1-3 few - TRBV28 TGTGCCAGCAGTTTGAAACGGACTATCTCTGGAAACACCATATATTTT CASSLKRTISGNTIYF
TRBJ2-3 few TRBD2 TRBV2 TGTGCCAGCAGTGAACGACTAGCCGATACGCAGTATTTT CASSERLADTQYF
TRBJ1-1 - - TRBV10-1 TGCGCCAGCAGTGAGTCGGGAGTGCCCGAAGCTTTCTTT CASSESGVPEAFF
TRBJ2-7 few - TRBV29-1 TGCAGCGTTAGACAGGTGACAGACTCCTACGAGCAGTACTTC CSVRQVTDSYEQYF
TRBJ1-5 - TRBD1 TRBV6-1 TGTGCCAGCAGTGAATCACAGGGGGCAAGAAAGCCCCAGCATTTT CASSESQGARKPQHF
TRBJ1-5 - - TRBV28 TGTGCCAGCAGTTCGGCAGGGGCCGGCAATCAGCCCCAGCATTTT CASSSAGAGNQPQHF
TRBJ2-2 - TRBD2 TRBV5-1 TGCGCCAGCAGCTTGGCCCTAGCGGGGCCGAACACCGGGGAGCTGTTTTTT CASSLALAGPNTGELFF
TRBJ1-2 - - TRBV6-5 TGTGCCAGCAGTACGACGCAGGCATCGGACTATGGCTACACCTTC CASSTTQASDYGYTF
TRBJ2-1 - - TRBV4-3 TGCGCCAGCAGCCAATATAGCGGAGGGGACAATGAGCAGTTCTTC CASSQYSGGDNEQFF
TRBJ1-2 - TRBD1 TRBV6-5 TGTGCCAGCAGTTACAGGGGGCAGGACTATGGCTACACCTTC CASSYRGQDYGYTF
TRBJ2-1 - TRBD2 TRBV29-1 TGCAGCGTTCTCGCGGGAGTCGACAATGAGCAGTTCTTC CSVLAGVDNEQFF
TRBJ1-6 - - TRBV5-4 TGTGCCAGCAGCCTCCTGGGGCAGCGAAGGAGCTCCTATAATTCACCCCTCCACTTT CASSLLGQRRSSYNSPLHF
TRBJ2-3 few - TRBV7-9 TGTGCCAGCAACGGGGGTCCAGATACGCAGTATTTT CASNGGPDTQYF
TRBJ1-4 - - TRBV10-2 TGCGCCAGCAGTGGAGCGGGAAGGTTTGATAAAGCAACTAATGAAAAACTGTTTTTT CASSGAGRFDKATNEKLFF
TRBJ2-1 few - TRBV7-3 TGTGCCAGCAGCTTAAGTCCGGGGTCCAATGAGCAGTTCTTC CASSLSPGSNEQFF
TRBJ2-1 once - TRBV5-8 TGTGCCAGCAGCTTGGGAGTCACGACAGACAATGAGCAGTTCTTC CASSLGVTTDNEQFF
TRBJ2-2 - TRBD2 TRBV4-2 TGTGCCAGCAGCCAACTTACTAGCGGGAACACCGGGGAGCTGTTTTTT CASSQLTSGNTGELFF
TRBJ1-1 - - TRBV5-1 TGCGCCAGCAGCGCCGGGACAGAAGCTTTCTTT CASSAGTEAFF
TRBJ2-3 few - TRBV5-6 TGTGCCAGCAGCTTGGGACTTAACACAGATACGCAGTATTTT CASSLGLNTDTQYF
TRBJ2-7 - - TRBV5-1 TGCGCCAGCAGCCAGGAAGGGGGGGCTACCTACGAGCAGTACTTC CASSQEGGATYEQYF
TRBJ2-7 - - TRBV29-1 TGCAGCGTCGGACTGGGAGGCCTCCGGGACGAGCAGTACTTC CSVGLGGLRDEQYF
TRBJ2-3 few TRBD2 TRBV19 TGTGCCAGTAGCCGCTTAGCGGGAGGTCTGGGAGATACGCAGTATTTT CASSRLAGGLGDTQYF
TRBJ2-3 once - TRBV29-1 TGCAGCGTTGAATCCTGGGGCAAAGATACGCAGTATTTT CSVESWGKDTQYF
TRBJ2-2 - TRBD1 TRBV19 TGTGCCAGTATATTTAAGGGACAGAGGAACACCGGGGAGCTGTTTTTT CASIFKGQRNTGELFF
TRBJ1-2 once - TRBV19 TGTGCCAGTAGTATCGCCGCCTTTGGTAGCTATGGCTACACCTTC CASSIAAFGSYGYTF
TRBJ2-7 - - TRBV4-1 TGCGCCAGCAGCTACCCAGCGAACTCCTACGAGCAGTACTTC CASSYPANSYEQYF
TRBJ1-5 once - TRBV5-6 TGTGCCAGCAGCCTTGTGTCCAGTTCCAATCAGCCCCAGCATTTT CASSLVSSSNQPQHF
TRBJ1-2 - - TRBV6-6 TGTGCCAGCAGTTACCAAGGGAGTGGGTATGGCTACACCTTC CASSYQGSGYGYTF
TRBJ2-1 once TRBD1 TRBV29-1 TGCAGCGTTGAAGGCACGGGACAGATCAATGAGCAGTTCTTC CSVEGTGQINEQFF
TRBJ1-2 - - TRBV4-2 TGTGCCAGCAGCCAAGATAACAGTGGCTACACCTTC CASSQDNSGYTF
TRBJ1-1 few - TRBV7-2 TGTGCCAGCAGCTCACCCCAAACAGGGACGGTGAACACTGAAGCTTTCTTT CASSSPQTGTVNTEAFF
TRBJ1-5 once - TRBV5-1 TGCGCCAGCCCAGGGGTGTGGGGTCAGCCCCAGCATTTT CASPGVWGQPQHF
TRBJ2-3 - TRBD2 TRBV29-1 TGCAGCGTTGCGGGACTAGGCACAGATACGCAGTATTTT CSVAGLGTDTQYF
TRBJ1-1 once TRBD1 TRBV27 TGTGCCAGCAGTTTATGGGGGACAGGCATGAACACTGAAGCTTTCTTT CASSLWGTGMNTEAFF
TRBJ2-2 - - TRBV6-5 TGTGCCAGCAGGCTAGACCCCGGGGAGCTGTTTTTT CASRLDPGELFF
TRBJ2-5 - TRBD1 TRBV7-9 TGTGCCAGCAGCCCGGGACAGGGCCAAGAGACCCAGTACTTC CASSPGQGQETQYF
TRBJ1-5 few TRBD1 TRBV6-5 TGTGCCAGCAGCGTTGACAGGGACAATCAGCCCCAGCATTTT CASSVDRDNQPQHF
TRBJ2-7 few TRBD2 TRBV5-1 TGCGCCAGCAGCTTGGTCCCCAGCGGGAGGGTTAACGAGCAGTACTTC CASSLVPSGRVNEQYF
TRBJ2-5 few TRBD2 TRBV11-3 TGTGCCAGCAGCCTCTCTATAGCGGGATCTCAGGAGACCCAGTACTTC CASSLSIAGSQETQYF
TRBJ1-1 once - TRBV9 TGTGCCAGCAGCGGCACAGGGATGGGGAACACTGAAGCTTTCTTT CASSGTGMGNTEAFF
TRBJ2-5 - - TRBV2 TGTGCCAGCAGTGGGTCCCCCACAGGACCTCAAGAGACCCAGTACTTC CASSGSPTGPQETQYF
TRBJ2-7 - TRBD1 TRBV5-6 TGTGCCAGCAGCTGGGGACAGTTCGAGCAGTACTTC CASSWGQFEQYF
TRBJ2-3 - - TRBV25-1 TGTGCCAGCAGGGGGCCAGGCACAGATACGCAGTATTTT CASRGPGTDTQYF